The T cell receptor (beta chain) described here comes from a study of cytomegalovirus exposure and HLA in healthy donors. Overall study results and limits: In the 90 to 150 validation repertoires, under 95% of cluster scores exceeded 0, per a later analysis. Many donors shared some public TCRs, even though most TCR sequences were rare.

Clones were sequenced by immunoSEQ multiplex PCR, and TCRdb holds only the in-frame ones, with some missing. The sample lists approximately 58,000 clones; roughly 94% were seen once. V lost 6 bases and J lost 0, with 14 bases in between. The CDR3 has 15 amino acids. Germline values: CDR1 MNHEY, CDR2 SVGAGI. As for this clone: The antigen remains undetermined.

Sample: PBMCs. The chain joins TRBV6-5 to TRBJ1-1; D perhaps matches TRBD1 (5 bases). This clonotype was sampled from a man younger than 35 in good health and CMV-seronegative. Written as DNA, the CDR3 is TGTGCCAGCAGAACGCGGGGACCGATGAACACTGAAGCTTTCTTT. Amino acids: CASRTRGPMNTEAFF.